A selection of T cell receptor beta chains follows, all from one sample in a study of blood T cell repertoires in COVID-19. Generated by immunoSEQ multiplex PCR, the TCRdb table keeps only in-frame clones and is missing some. The sample has 300,000 to 350,000 clones; around 90% are singletons. The sample was PBMCs or T cells enriched from blood (not recorded which). These receptors were obtained from a man aged 25-40 years who had recovered from COVID-19. Each CDR3 is given with its conserved first and last residue. A D gene is named only where the DNA matches it firmly. Clone size is given for some rows only: seen once, a few or many times, or a class if the clone is expanded.

CDR3aa	CDR3nt	d_gene	j_gene	abundance	v_gene
CASSQERGRVTGELFF	TGTGCCAGCAGCCAAGAAAGGGGCAGGGTCACCGGGGAGCTGTTTTTT	-	TRBJ2-2	-	TRBV3-1/TRBV3-2
CASSQAGGQEETQYF	TGTGCCAGCAGCCAAGCGGGGGGGCAGGAAGAGACCCAGTACTTC	TRBD2	TRBJ2-5	-	TRBV3-1/TRBV3-2
CASSEGQPTNEKLFF	TGTGCCAGCAGTGAAGGACAGCCAACTAATGAAAAACTGTTTTTT	-	TRBJ1-4	once	TRBV6-1
CASSIAGGYGKLFF	TGTGCCAGTAGTATAGCAGGGGGGTATGGAAAACTGTTTTTT	TRBD1	TRBJ1-4	-	TRBV19
CAWSLGLADTQYF	TGTGCCTGGAGTCTGGGACTAGCAGATACGCAGTATTTT	TRBD2	TRBJ2-3	-	TRBV30
CASSLATAVRTDTQYF	TGTGCCAGCAGCTTAGCGACTGCGGTTCGCACAGATACGCAGTATTTT	-	TRBJ2-3	-	TRBV7-2
CASKRYTGVSPLHF	TGTGCCAGCAAGAGATACACAGGGGTATCACCCCTCCACTTT	TRBD1	TRBJ1-6	-	TRBV6-5
CASSFLATGELFF	TGTGCCAGCAGTTTCTTAGCTACCGGGGAGCTGTTTTTT	-	TRBJ2-2	few	TRBV12-3/TRBV12-4
CASSPRTAENTGELFF	TGTGCCAGCAGCCCCCGGACAGCCGAGAACACCGGGGAGCTGTTTTTT	-	TRBJ2-2	-	TRBV5-4
CSVRGNYEQYF	TGCAGCGTAAGGGGGAACTACGAGCAGTACTTC	-	TRBJ2-7	-	TRBV29-1
CASSWVGIGTQYF	TGTGCCAGTAGTTGGGTCGGGATAGGTACGCAGTATTTT	-	TRBJ2-3	-	TRBV19
CASSFSSLEGNEQFF	TGTGCCAGCAGTTTTTCGAGTCTGGAGGGCAATGAGCAGTTCTTC	-	TRBJ2-1	-	TRBV19
CASSLRVGYEQYF	TGTGCCAGCAGTTTACGGGTAGGCTACGAGCAGTACTTC	-	TRBJ2-7	-	TRBV12-3/TRBV12-4
CASSLQAPYNEQFF	TGCGCCAGCAGCTTGCAGGCCCCTTACAATGAGCAGTTCTTC	-	TRBJ2-1	-	TRBV5-1
CASSLSTWAEAFF	TGTGCCAGCAGCTTATCAACGTGGGCCGAAGCTTTCTTT	-	TRBJ1-1	-	TRBV11-3
CASSLENHGYTF	TGTGCCAGCAGCCTCGAGAATCATGGCTACACCTTC	-	TRBJ1-2	-	TRBV3-1/TRBV3-2
CAWSRQVGEQYF	TGTGCCTGGAGTAGACAGGTTGGCGAGCAGTACTTC	-	TRBJ2-7	-	TRBV30
CASRILAGVGETQYF	TGCGCCAGCAGGATACTAGCGGGTGTGGGAGAGACCCAGTACTTC	TRBD2	TRBJ2-5	-	TRBV5-1
CASSLLADSGIDTQYF	TGTGCCAGCAGCCTACTAGCTGACTCAGGGATTGATACGCAGTATTTT	-	TRBJ2-3	-	TRBV9
CASRLRPDSGGEAFF	TGTGCCAGCAGACTACGTCCGGATTCAGGGGGTGAAGCTTTCTTT	TRBD1	TRBJ1-1	-	TRBV6-5
CASGTPDSATEAFF	TGTGCCTCTGGGACTCCCGATTCGGCCACTGAAGCTTTCTTT	-	TRBJ1-1	-	TRBV19
CASSGQKGYEQYF	TGTGCCAGCAGTGGACAGAAAGGGTACGAGCAGTACTTC	-	TRBJ2-7	-	TRBV2
CASSQAGGLYEQYF	TGCGCCAGCAGCCAAGCGGGGGGCCTCTACGAGCAGTACTTC	-	TRBJ2-7	-	TRBV4-1
CASSQDPGGMEQYF	TGCGCCAGCAGCCAGGATCCGGGGGGCATGGAGCAGTACTTC	-	TRBJ2-7	once	TRBV5-1
CASSVGSRGNEKLFF	TGTGCCAGCAGCGTAGGTTCCAGGGGTAATGAAAAACTGTTTTTT	-	TRBJ1-4	-	TRBV9
CASSLGHNEQFF	TGTGCCAGCAGTTTAGGGCACAATGAGCAGTTCTTC	-	TRBJ2-1	-	TRBV28
CASSLTGPNTEAFF	TGCGCCAGCAGCCTGACAGGACCGAACACTGAAGCTTTCTTT	-	TRBJ1-1	-	TRBV5-1
CSARTANTEAFF	TGCAGCGCCAGGACAGCGAACACTGAAGCTTTCTTT	-	TRBJ1-1	-	TRBV29-1
CASSPQGMRVTEAFF	TGTGCCAGCAGCCCACAAGGAATGAGGGTCACTGAAGCTTTCTTT	-	TRBJ1-1	once	TRBV3-1/TRBV3-2